This T cell receptor beta chain was identified in a study of identifying expanded T cells in peripheral blood. This clone was seen only a few times. What it binds is not known. Study results and caveats: Clone count variance between approximately two-week samples rose with total template count.

Trimming removed 7 bases from V and 0 bases from J, with 19 bases in between. The CDR3 sequence is 17 residues long. The germline gives CDR1 LNHDA, CDR2 SQIVND (reference sequence). The assay was immunoSEQ multiplex PCR, and TCRdb's table has in-frame clones only and misses some. The sample lists tens of thousands of clones, approximately 81% occurring once. No infections or other immune events were documented during collection. Sequencing used blood. The V call is TRBV19, the J call TRBJ1-5, with TRBD1 as a possible D gene (5 bases). This receptor was taken from a person between 18 and 75 years old in good health. The CDR3 region is CASKKENRKYSNQPQHF. The DNA of the CDR3 is TGTGCCAGTAAGAAGGAAAACAGGAAATATAGCAATCAGCCCCAGCATTTT.